This T cell receptor beta chain derives from a study of blood T cells in healthy people across ages. About the research overall: Template-switching capture recovered about one barcoded beta molecule per two T cells.

The CDR3 is 14 amino acids. Trimming shortened V by 2 bases and J by 1 base, and 8 bases separated the two germline ends. CDR1 is MNHNY, CDR2 SVGAGI, per germline (reference sequence). With a J-beta primer mix and a sample-barcoded 5' primer, a second PCR ran about 7 to 11 cycles. In TCRdb, the 5' RACE reads were re-called with MiXCR into one record per CDR3 protein. The sample records approximately 760,000 distinct CDR3 sequences, roughly 25% being singletons. There are many counts of this clonotype. The data also belong to a second study, concerning T cells of mothers and their children. As reported in that work: Each 15 ul cDNA reaction used roughly 1.6 ug RNA; all RNA was used. Per child, some 3 million TCR beta CDR3 reads were obtained, against over 9 million per mother. Researchers report slightly higher, though non-significant, overlap in related mother-child pairs than in unrelated pairs.

This clonotype was sampled from a boy between 5 and 17 years old in good health. Sample: blood. The chain is built from TRBV6-6 and TRBJ2-5; D tentatively fits TRBD1 or TRBD2 (5 bases each). CDR3 loop: CASSYEGSQETQYF. CDR3 DNA: TGTGCCAGCAGTTACGAGGGGTCCCAAGAGACCCAGTACTTC.